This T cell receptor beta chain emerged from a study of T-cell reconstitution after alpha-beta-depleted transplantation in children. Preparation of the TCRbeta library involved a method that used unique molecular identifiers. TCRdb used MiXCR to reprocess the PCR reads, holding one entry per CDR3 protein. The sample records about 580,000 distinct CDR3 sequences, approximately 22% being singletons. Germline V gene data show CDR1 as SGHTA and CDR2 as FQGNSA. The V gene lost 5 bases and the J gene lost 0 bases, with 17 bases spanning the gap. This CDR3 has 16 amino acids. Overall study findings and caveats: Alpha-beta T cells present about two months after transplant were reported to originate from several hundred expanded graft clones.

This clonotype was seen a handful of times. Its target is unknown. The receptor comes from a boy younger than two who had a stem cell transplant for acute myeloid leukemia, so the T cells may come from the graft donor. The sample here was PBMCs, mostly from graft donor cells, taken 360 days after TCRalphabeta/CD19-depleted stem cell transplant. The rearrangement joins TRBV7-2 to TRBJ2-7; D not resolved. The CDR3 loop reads CASSQSDRALSYEQYF. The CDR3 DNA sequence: TGTGCCAGCAGCCAGTCGGATCGTGCTCTCTCCTACGAGCAGTACTTC.